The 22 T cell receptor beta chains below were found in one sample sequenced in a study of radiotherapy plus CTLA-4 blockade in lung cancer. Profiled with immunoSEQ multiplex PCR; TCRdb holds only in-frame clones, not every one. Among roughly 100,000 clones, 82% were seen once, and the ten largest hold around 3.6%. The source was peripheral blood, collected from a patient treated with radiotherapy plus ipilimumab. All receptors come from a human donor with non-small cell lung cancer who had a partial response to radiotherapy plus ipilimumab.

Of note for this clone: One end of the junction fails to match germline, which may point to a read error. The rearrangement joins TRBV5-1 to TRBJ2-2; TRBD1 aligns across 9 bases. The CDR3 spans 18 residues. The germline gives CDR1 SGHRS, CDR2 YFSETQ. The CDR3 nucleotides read TGCGCCAGCAGCCCGTGGACAGGGGCGGATGGGTACGGCGGGGAGCTGCTTTTT. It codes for CASSPWTGADGYGGELLF.

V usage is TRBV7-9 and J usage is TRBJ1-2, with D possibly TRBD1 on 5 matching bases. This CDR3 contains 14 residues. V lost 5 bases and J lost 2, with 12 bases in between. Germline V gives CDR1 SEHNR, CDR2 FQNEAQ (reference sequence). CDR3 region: CASSQAGYNYGYTF. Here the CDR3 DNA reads TGTGCCAGCAGCCAAGCAGGGTACAACTATGGCTACACCTTC.

The CDR3 DNA follows: TGTGCCAGCAGCTTAATCGCGGGAGGAGGCACAGATACGCAGTATTTT. It encodes CASSLIAGGGTDTQYF. The chain recombines TRBV7-2 with TRBJ2-3; TRBD2 matches 8 bases. Per the germline V gene, CDR1 is SGHTA and CDR2 is FQGNSA. This CDR3 is 16 amino acids long. J lost 1 base, V lost 2 bases, and 5 bases had no gene match.

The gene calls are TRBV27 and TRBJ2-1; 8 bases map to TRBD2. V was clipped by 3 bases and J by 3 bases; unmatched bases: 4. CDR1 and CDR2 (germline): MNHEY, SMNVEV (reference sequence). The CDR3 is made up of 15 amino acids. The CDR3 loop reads CASSLRGRFYNEQFF. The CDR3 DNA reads TGTGCCAGCAGTTTGCGCGGGAGGTTCTACAATGAGCAGTTCTTC.

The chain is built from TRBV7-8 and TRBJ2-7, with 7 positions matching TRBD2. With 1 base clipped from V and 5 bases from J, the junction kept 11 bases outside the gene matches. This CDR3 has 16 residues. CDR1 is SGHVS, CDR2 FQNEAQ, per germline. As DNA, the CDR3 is TGTGCCAGCAGCTTAGAGAGGTCTAGCGGACACCACGAGCAGTACTTC. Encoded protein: CASSLERSSGHHEQYF.

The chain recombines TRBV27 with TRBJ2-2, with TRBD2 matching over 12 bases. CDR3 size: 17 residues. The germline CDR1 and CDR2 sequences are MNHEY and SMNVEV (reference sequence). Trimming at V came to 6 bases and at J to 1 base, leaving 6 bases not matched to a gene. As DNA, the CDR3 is TGTGCCAGCAGACCGACTAGCGGGAGAGAGAACACCGGGGAGCTGTTTTTT. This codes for CASRPTSGRENTGELFF.

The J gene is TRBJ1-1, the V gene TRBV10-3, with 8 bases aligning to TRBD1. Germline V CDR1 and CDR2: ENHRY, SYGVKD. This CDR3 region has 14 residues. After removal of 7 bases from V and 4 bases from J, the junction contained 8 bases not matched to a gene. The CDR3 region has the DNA TGTGCCATCAATGACAGGGGCGACGGCACTGAAGCTTTCTTT. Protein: CAINDRGDGTEAFF.

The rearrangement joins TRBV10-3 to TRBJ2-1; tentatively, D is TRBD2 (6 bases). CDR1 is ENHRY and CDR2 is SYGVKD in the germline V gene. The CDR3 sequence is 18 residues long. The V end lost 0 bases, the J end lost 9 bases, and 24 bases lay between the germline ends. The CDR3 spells CAISESIVEKGLEGEQFF. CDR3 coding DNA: TGTGCCATCAGTGAGTCTATTGTAGAAAAAGGTTTGGAGGGTGAGCAGTTCTTC.

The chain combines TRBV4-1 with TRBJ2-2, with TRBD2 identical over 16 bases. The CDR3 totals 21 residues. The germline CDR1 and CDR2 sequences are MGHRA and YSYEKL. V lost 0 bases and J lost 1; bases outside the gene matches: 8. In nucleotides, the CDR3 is TGCGCCAGCAGCCAAGAATTAGGGACTAGCGGGAGGGCCGGGAACACCGGGGAGCTGTTTTTT. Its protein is CASSQELGTSGRAGNTGELFF.

The CDR3 DNA is TGTGCCAGCACGGGAGGTCTCACCAATCAGCCCCAGCATTTT. Amino acid sequence: CASTGGLTNQPQHF. J is TRBJ1-5 and V is TRBV2, with no clear D. V lost 7 bases and J lost 3, with 13 bases in between. The germline V gene encodes CDR1 SNHLY and CDR2 FYNNEI. The CDR3 contains 14 residues.

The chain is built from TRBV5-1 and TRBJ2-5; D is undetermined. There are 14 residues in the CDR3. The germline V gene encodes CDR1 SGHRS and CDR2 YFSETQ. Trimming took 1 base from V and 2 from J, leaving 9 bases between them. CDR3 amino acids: CASSLWQNQETQYF. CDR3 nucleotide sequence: TGCGCCAGCAGCTTGTGGCAGAATCAAGAGACCCAGTACTTC. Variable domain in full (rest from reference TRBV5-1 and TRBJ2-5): KAGVTQTPRYLIKTRGQQVTLSCSPISGHRSVSWYQQTPGQGLQFLFEYFSETQRNKGNFPGRFSGRQFSNSRSEMNVSTLELGDSALYLCASSLWQNQETQYFGPGTRLLVL.

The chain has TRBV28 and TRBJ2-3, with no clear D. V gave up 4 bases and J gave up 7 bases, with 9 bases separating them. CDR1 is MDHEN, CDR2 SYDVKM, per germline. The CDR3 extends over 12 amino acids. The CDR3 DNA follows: TGTGCCAGCAGTTCGACTTTTCATACGCAGTATTTT. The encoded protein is CASSSTFHTQYF.

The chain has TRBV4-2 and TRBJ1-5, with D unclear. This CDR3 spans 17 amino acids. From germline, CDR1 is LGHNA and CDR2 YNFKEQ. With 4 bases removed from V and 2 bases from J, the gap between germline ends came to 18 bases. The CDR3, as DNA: TGTGCCAGCAGCCTCACCCCGTGGGAGGAAGGCAATCAGCCCCAGCATTTT. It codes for CASSLTPWEEGNQPQHF.

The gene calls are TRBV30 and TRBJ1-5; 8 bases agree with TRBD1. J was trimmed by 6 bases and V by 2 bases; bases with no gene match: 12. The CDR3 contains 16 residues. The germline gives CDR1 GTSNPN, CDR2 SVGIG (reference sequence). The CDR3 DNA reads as TGTGCCTGGAGTCCCGTTGGACAGGGAGGTTTTCAGCCCCAGCATTTT. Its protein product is CAWSPVGQGGFQPQHF.

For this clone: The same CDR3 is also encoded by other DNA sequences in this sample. Written as DNA, the CDR3 is TGTGCCAGTAGTATCGCGGGGGGTGGCTACACCTTC. This codes for CASSIAGGGYTF. This chain uses TRBV19 with TRBJ1-2; weak D call: TRBD1 (5 bases). The CDR3 loop spans 12 amino acids. Trimming removed 3 bases at V and 7 bases at J, with 9 bases between. Per germline, CDR1 LNHDA and CDR2 SQIVND (reference sequence). The whole variable domain, filled in from reference TRBV19 and TRBJ1-2, reads DGGITQSPKYLFRKEGQNVTLSCEQNLNHDAMYWYRQDPGQGLRLIYYSQIVNDFQKGDIAEGYSVSREKKESFPLTVTSAQKNPTAFYLCASSIAGGGYTFGSGTRLTVV.

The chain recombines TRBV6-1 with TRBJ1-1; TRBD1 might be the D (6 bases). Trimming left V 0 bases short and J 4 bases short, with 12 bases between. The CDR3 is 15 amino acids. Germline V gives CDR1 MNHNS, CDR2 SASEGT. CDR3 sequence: CASSEAGGYGTEAFF. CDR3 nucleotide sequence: TGTGCCAGCAGTGAAGCAGGGGGATACGGCACTGAAGCTTTCTTT.

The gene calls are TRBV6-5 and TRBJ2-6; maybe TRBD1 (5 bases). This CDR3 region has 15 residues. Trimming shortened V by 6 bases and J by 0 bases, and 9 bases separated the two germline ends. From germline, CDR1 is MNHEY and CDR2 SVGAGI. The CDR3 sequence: CASSLDNSGANVLTF. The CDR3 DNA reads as TGTGCCAGCAGCCTGGACAACTCTGGGGCCAACGTCCTGACTTTC.

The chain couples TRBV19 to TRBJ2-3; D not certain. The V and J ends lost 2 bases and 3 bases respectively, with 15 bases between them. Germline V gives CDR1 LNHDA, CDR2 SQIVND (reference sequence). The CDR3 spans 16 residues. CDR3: CASSIQGEVPTDTQYF. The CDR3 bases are TGTGCCAGTAGTATACAAGGCGAGGTTCCGACAGATACGCAGTATTTT.

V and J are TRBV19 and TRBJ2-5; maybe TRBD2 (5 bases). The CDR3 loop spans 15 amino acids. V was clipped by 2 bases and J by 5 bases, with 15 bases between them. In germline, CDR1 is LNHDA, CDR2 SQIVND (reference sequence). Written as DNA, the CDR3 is TGTGCCAGTAGTATATCCTCGGGCGGGTATGAGACCCAGTACTTC. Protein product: CASSISSGGYETQYF.

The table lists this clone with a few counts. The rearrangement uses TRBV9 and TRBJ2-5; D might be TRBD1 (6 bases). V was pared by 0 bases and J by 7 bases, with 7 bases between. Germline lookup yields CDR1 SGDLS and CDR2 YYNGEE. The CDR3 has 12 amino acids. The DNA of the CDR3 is TGTGCCAGCAGCGTAGAAGGGGGGACCCAGTACTTC. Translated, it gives CASSVEGGTQYF. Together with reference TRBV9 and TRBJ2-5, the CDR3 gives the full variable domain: DSGVTQTPKHLITATGQRVTLRCSPRSGDLSVYWYQQSLDQGLQFLIQYYNGEERAKGNILERFSAQQFPDLHSELNLSSLELGDSALYFCASSVEGGTQYFGPGTRLLVL.

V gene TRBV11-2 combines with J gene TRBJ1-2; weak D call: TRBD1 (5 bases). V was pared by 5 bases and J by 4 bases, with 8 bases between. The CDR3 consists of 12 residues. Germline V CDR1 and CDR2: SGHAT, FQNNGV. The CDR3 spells CASSVRGYGYTF. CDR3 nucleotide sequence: TGTGCCAGCAGCGTAAGGGGCTATGGCTACACCTTC.

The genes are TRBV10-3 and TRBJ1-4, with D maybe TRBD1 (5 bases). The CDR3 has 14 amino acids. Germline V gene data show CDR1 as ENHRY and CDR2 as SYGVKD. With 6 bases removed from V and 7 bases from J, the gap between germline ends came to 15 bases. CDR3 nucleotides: TGTGCCATCAGCCCCGGGACTAGGACTGAAAAACTGTTTTTT. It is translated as CAISPGTRTEKLFF.